The 17 T cell receptor beta chains below all came from one sample that was sequenced in a study of blood T cell dynamics during melanoma immunotherapy. Described time point: pre-treatment baseline. Assay: immunoSEQ multiplex PCR; the TCRdb copy retains only in-frame clones and omits some. The data show about 17,000 clones, around 83% seen once. The sequencing used blood, collected from a patient treated with checkpoint blockade. All receptors derive from a human donor with melanoma.

This clone was seen a few times. This chain links TRBV7-6 with TRBJ2-3, with TRBD2 identical over 8 bases. Germline CDR1 and CDR2: SGHVS and FNYEAQ. This CDR3 contains 16 residues. J was trimmed by 1 base and V by 1 base; bases with no gene match: 4. CDR3: CASSLGVSGGTDTQYF. In DNA, the CDR3 is TGTGCCAGCAGCTTAGGTGTTAGCGGGGGCACAGATACGCAGTATTTT.

The rearrangement links TRBV28 to TRBJ1-5, with D unresolved. Trimming took 4 bases from V and 3 from J, leaving 16 bases between them. The CDR3 is 16 amino acids. Germline V gives CDR1 MDHEN, CDR2 SYDVKM. Here the CDR3 DNA reads TGTGCCAGCAGTTCGATAATAGGGATAACCAATCAGCCCCAGCATTTT. It yields the protein CASSSIIGITNQPQHF.

The rearrangement joins TRBV2 to TRBJ1-4; tentatively, D is TRBD1 (5 bases). CDR1 and CDR2 (germline): SNHLY, FYNNEI. The V gene lost 6 bases and the J gene lost 3 bases, with 14 bases spanning the gap. The CDR3 is 15 amino acids. The CDR3 nucleotides are TGTGCCAGCAGCTCTACCGGGACTCCTAATGAAAAACTGTTTTTT. Translation: CASSSTGTPNEKLFF.

This clone showed up just a few times. The chain carries TRBV7-9 and TRBJ2-1; 10 bases map to TRBD2. CDR3 length equals 13 residues. V gave up 8 bases and J gave up 10 bases; unmatched junction bases: 8. Germline CDR1 SEHNR, CDR2 FQNEAQ (reference sequence). The CDR3 DNA sequence: TGTGCCAGCCTTCTAGCGGGAGAGTTCGAGCAGTTCTTC. This sequence encodes CASLLAGEFEQFF.

The CDR3 nucleotides read TGCAGCGTTGCGACAGCAAATAGCAATCAGCCCCAGCATTTT. It is translated as CSVATANSNQPQHF. The gene calls are TRBV29-1 and TRBJ1-5; D possibly corresponds to TRBD1 (5 bases). V was shortened by 4 bases and J by 0 bases, with 10 bases between the two germline ends. This CDR3 has 14 amino acids. CDR1 is SQVTM, CDR2 ANQGSEA, per germline.

V is TRBV5-1 and J is TRBJ1-1; D remains ambiguous. The CDR3 has 14 amino acids. V was pared by 0 bases and J by 0 bases, with 6 bases between. Germline V gene data show CDR1 as SGHRS and CDR2 as YFSETQ. CDR3 sequence (DNA): TGCGCCAGCAGCTTGGTGGGAATGAACACTGAAGCTTTCTTT. It encodes CASSLVGMNTEAFF.

The chain links TRBV6-5 to TRBJ2-1; 12 bases match TRBD2. The CDR3 is 13 residues long. Trimming removed 11 bases from V and 6 bases from J; junction bases left unmatched: 5. Germline CDR1 and CDR2: MNHEY and SVGAGI. The CDR3 DNA reads TGTGCCTCCCGGACTAGCGGGATCAATGAGCAGTTCTTC. Translating it yields CASRTSGINEQFF.

This clone came up a few times. This chain links TRBV5-4 with TRBJ2-5; D is perhaps TRBD2 (5 bases). The CDR3 sequence is 14 residues long. The germline V gene encodes CDR1 SGHNT and CDR2 YYREEE (reference sequence). V was trimmed by 1 base and J by 4 bases, leaving 11 bases between them. The CDR3, as DNA: TGTGCCAGCAGCTTGCCAGGACTTGGAGAGACCCAGTACTTC. It specifies CASSLPGLGETQYF.

The rearrangement uses TRBV11-3 and TRBJ1-4; maybe TRBD1 (5 bases). Germline V gene lookup returns CDR1 SGHNT and CDR2 YENEEA. V shed 0 bases and J shed 0 bases, with 14 bases lying between them. The CDR3 is made up of 18 amino acids. The CDR3 DNA follows: TGTGCCAGCAGCTTAGAATACAGAGGGGCTTCAACTAATGAAAAACTGTTTTTT. Translating it yields CASSLEYRGASTNEKLFF.

The genes are TRBV7-8 and TRBJ2-3, with a weak D call TRBD1 (5 bases). CDR1 is SGHVS, CDR2 FQNEAQ, per germline. The CDR3 loop spans 13 amino acids. Trimming shortened V by 7 bases and J by 3 bases, and 11 bases separated the two germline ends. CDR3 in DNA: TGTGCCAGCAACTACAGACAGACAGATACGCAGTATTTT. It specifies CASNYRQTDTQYF.

Regarding this clone: The same CDR3 arises from other DNA sequences in this sample as well. This chain uses TRBV28 with TRBJ2-4, with no clear D. Germline V gives CDR1 MDHEN, CDR2 SYDVKM. V was clipped by 3 bases and J by 6 bases, with 6 bases between them. The CDR3 loop spans 12 amino acids. The CDR3 loop reads CASSFRGNIQYF. CDR3 coding DNA: TGTGCCAGCAGTTTCCGAGGAAACATTCAGTACTTC.

The chain is built from TRBV7-3 and TRBJ1-1; D uncertain. Trimming left V 2 bases short and J 6 bases short, with 13 bases between. Germline CDR1 is SGHTA and CDR2 is FQGTGA. The CDR3 length is 14 residues. CDR3 amino acids: CASSLSGGGAEAFF. CDR3 DNA sequence: TGTGCCAGCAGCTTATCGGGCGGTGGCGCTGAAGCTTTCTTT.

This rearrangement joins TRBV9 to TRBJ1-3, with TRBD1 as a possible D gene (5 bases). V was cut by 3 bases and J by 2 bases, with 21 bases left in between. The CDR3 loop spans 18 amino acids. CDR1 is SGDLS, CDR2 YYNGEE, per germline. The DNA for the CDR3 is TGTGCCAGCAGCGGAGGGCTTGGGGGGGGACCACCTGGAAACACCATATATTTT. Translating gives CASSGGLGGGPPGNTIYF.

This CDR3 is CASSTSGGRSQYF. In DNA form, the CDR3 reads TGTGCCAGCAGTACATCGGGGGGTAGGTCGCAGTACTTC. The chain carries TRBV28 and TRBJ2-7; 7 bases are a match to TRBD2. The CDR3 runs 13 residues. Germline loops: CDR1 MDHEN, CDR2 SYDVKM. V dropped 5 bases and J dropped 9; count of bases not matched to a gene: 10.

The V and J genes are TRBV11-2 and TRBJ2-5, with no clear D. Germline loops: CDR1 SGHAT, CDR2 FQNNGV. There are 14 residues in the CDR3. Trimming removed 3 bases at V and 3 bases at J, with 11 bases between. The CDR3: CASSFAYREETQYF. CDR3 coding DNA: TGTGCCAGCAGCTTCGCTTACCGTGAAGAGACCCAGTACTTC. Full variable domain (rest looked up from reference TRBV11-2 and TRBJ2-5): EAGVAQSPRYKIIEKRQSVAFWCNPISGHATLYWYQQILGQGPKLLIQFQNNGVVDDSQLPKDRFSAERLKGVDSTLKIQPAKLEDSAVYLCASSFAYREETQYFGPGTRLLVL.

The V gene is TRBV10-1, the J gene TRBJ2-7; D is undetermined. Germline lookup yields CDR1 WNHNN and CDR2 SYGVQD (reference sequence). CDR3 length: 16 residues. Trimming took 4 bases from V and 2 from J, leaving 18 bases between them. This CDR3 reads CASSVLRGENAYEQYF. Here the CDR3 DNA reads TGCGCCAGCAGTGTCTTACGTGGCGAGAATGCCTACGAGCAGTACTTC.

Notes on this clone: The sample has other DNA sequences that encode this CDR3 too. This chain connects TRBV4-1 to TRBJ2-2, with D possibly being TRBD1 or TRBD2 (5 bases each). CDR3 length equals 17 residues. Germline V gene lookup returns CDR1 MGHRA and CDR2 YSYEKL. Trimming shortened V by 0 bases and J by 8 bases, and 19 bases separated the two germline ends. The CDR3 coding sequence is TGCGCCAGCAGCCAAGAGGGGGTCTCCGGTGGTCGGGGGGAGCTGTTTTTT. Its translation is CASSQEGVSGGRGELFF.